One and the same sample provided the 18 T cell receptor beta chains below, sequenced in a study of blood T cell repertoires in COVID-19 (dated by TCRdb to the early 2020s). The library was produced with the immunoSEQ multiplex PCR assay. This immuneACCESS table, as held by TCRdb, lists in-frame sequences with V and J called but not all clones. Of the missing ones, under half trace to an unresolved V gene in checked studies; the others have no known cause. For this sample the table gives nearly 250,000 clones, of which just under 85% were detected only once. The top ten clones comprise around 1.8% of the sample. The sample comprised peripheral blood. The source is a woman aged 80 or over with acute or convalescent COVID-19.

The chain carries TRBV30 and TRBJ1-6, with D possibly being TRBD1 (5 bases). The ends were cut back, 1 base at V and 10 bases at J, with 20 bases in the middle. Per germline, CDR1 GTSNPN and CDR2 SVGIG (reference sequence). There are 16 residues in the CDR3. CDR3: CAWSEGGSAGRSPLHF. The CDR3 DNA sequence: TGTGCCTGGAGTGAGGGAGGTTCGGCAGGGCGCTCACCCCTCCACTTT.

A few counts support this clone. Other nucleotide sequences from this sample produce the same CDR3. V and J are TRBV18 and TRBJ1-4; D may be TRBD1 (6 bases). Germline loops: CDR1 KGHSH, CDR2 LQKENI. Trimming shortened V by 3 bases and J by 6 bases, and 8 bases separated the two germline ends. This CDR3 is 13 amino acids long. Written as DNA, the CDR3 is TGTGCCAGCTCACCGGGACAAGATGAAAAACTGTTTTTT. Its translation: CASSPGQDEKLFF.

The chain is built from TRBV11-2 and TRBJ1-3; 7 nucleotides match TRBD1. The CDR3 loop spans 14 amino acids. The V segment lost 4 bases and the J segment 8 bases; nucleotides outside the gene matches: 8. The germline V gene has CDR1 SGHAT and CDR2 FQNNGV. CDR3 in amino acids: CASSSGRGPDTIYF. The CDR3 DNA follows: TGTGCCAGCAGCTCGGGAAGGGGGCCAGACACCATATATTTT. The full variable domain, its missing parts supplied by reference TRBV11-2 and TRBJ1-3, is EAGVAQSPRYKIIEKRQSVAFWCNPISGHATLYWYQQILGQGPKLLIQFQNNGVVDDSQLPKDRFSAERLKGVDSTLKIQPAKLEDSAVYLCASSSGRGPDTIYFGEGSWLTVV.

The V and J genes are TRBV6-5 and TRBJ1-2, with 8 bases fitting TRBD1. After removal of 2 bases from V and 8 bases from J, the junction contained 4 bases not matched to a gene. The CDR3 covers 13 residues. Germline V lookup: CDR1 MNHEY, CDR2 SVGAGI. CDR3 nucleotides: TGTGCCAGCAGTTACGAGACAGGGGCGGGCTACACCTTC. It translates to CASSYETGAGYTF.

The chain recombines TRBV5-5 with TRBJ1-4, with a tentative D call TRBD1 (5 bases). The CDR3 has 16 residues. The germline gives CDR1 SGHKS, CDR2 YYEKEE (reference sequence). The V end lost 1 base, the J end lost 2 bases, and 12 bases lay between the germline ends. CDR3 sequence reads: CASSLSSGRTNEKLFF. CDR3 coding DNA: TGTGCCAGCAGCTTGTCGTCAGGGAGGACTAATGAAAAACTGTTTTTT.

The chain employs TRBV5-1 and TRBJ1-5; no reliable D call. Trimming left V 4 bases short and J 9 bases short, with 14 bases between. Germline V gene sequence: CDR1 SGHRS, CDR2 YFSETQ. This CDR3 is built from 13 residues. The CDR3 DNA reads TGCGCCAGCAGCCCCCTCCCCACACCGCCCCAGCATTTT. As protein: CASSPLPTPPQHF. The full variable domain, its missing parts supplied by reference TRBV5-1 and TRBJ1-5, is KAGVTQTPRYLIKTRGQQVTLSCSPISGHRSVSWYQQTPGQGLQFLFEYFSETQRNKGNFPGRFSGRQFSNSRSEMNVSTLELGDSALYLCASSPLPTPPQHFGDGTRLSIL.

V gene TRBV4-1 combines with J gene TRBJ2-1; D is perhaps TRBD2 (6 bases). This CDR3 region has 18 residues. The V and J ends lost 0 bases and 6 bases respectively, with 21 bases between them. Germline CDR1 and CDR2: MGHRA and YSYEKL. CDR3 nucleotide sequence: TGCGCCAGCAGCCAAGATAGCTTCTCCAGCGGGTACGGCAATGAGCAGTTCTTC. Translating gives CASSQDSFSSGYGNEQFF.

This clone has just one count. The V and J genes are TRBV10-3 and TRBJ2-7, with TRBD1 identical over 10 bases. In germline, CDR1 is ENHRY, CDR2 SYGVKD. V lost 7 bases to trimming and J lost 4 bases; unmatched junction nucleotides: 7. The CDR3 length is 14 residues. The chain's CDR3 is CAINPGGQGYEQYF. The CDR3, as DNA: TGTGCCATCAATCCGGGGGGACAGGGGTACGAGCAGTACTTC.

Written as DNA, the CDR3 is TGCGCCAGCAGCCATAGCGGCACAGATACGCAGTATTTT. Translated, it gives CASSHSGTDTQYF. V is TRBV4-3 and J is TRBJ2-3, with D possibly being TRBD2 (5 bases). Germline CDR1 LGHNA, CDR2 YSLEER. The CDR3 spans 13 residues. V was cut by 3 bases and J by 1 base, with 5 bases left in between.

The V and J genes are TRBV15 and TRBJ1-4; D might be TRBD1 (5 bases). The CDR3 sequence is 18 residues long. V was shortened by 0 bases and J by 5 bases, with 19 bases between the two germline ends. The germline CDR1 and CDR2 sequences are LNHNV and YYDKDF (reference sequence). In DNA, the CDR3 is TGTGCCACCAGCAGAGATAAGGGACTGGGCAGACGCAATGAAAAACTGTTTTTT. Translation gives CATSRDKGLGRRNEKLFF.

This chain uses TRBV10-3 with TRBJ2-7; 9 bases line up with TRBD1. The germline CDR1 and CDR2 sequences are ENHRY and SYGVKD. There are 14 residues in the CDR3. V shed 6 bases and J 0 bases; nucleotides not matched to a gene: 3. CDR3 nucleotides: TGTGCCATCAGGAAGACAGGGGGCTCCTACGAGCAGTACTTC. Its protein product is CAIRKTGGSYEQYF.

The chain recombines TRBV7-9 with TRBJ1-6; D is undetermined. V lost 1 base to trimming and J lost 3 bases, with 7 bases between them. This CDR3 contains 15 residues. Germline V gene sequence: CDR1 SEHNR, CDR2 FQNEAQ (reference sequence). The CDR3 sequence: CASSLGTLYNSPLHF. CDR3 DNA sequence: TGTGCCAGCAGCTTAGGGACTCTCTATAATTCACCCCTCCACTTT.

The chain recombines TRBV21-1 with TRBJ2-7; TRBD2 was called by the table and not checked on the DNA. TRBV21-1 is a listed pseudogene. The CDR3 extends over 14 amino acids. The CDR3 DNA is TGTGCCAGCAGCAAATTAGCGCGGGAGTACGAGCAGTACTTC. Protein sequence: CASSKLAREYEQYF.

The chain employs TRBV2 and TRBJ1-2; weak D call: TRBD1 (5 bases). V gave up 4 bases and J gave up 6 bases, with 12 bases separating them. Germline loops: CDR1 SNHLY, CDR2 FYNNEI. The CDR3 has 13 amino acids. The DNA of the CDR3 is TGTGCCAGCAGTGGGGGCAGGATGGATGGCTACACCTTC. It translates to CASSGGRMDGYTF.

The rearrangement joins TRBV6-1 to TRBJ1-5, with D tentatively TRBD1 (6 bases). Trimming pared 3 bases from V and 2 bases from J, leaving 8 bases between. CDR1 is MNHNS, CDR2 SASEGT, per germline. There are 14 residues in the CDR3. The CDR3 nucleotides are TGTGCCAGCAGTGAGAACAGGGGCAATCAGCCCCAGCATTTT. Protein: CASSENRGNQPQHF.

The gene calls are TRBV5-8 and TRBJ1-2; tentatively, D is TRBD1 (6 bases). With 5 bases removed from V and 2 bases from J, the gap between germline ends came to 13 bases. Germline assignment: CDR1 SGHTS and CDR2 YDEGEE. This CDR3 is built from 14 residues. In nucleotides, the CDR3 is TGTGCCAGCAGTTCGGGGGGCAGAAACTATGGCTACACCTTC. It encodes CASSSGGRNYGYTF. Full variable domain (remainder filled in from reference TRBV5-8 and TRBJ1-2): EAGVTQSPTHLIKTRGQQATLRCSPISGHTSVYWYQQALGLGLQFLLWYDEGEERNRGNFPPRFSGRQFPNYSSELNVNALELEDSALYLCASSSGGRNYGYTFGSGTRLTVV.

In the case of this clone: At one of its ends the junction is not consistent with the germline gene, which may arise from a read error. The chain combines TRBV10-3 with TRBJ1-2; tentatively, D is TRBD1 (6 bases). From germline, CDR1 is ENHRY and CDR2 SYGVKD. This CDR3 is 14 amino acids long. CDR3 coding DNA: TGTGCCGTCTGGGGGCAGGAAATTAACTATGGCTACATCTTC. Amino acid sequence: CAVWGQEINYGYIF.

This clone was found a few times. The DNA of the CDR3 is TGTGCCAGCAGTTCGCCACGGGTTGGTGAAAAACTGTTTTTT. This translates into CASSSPRVGEKLFF. The gene calls are TRBV7-8 and TRBJ1-4; D remains ambiguous. The V gene lost 6 bases and the J gene lost 7 bases, with 15 bases spanning the gap. In germline, CDR1 is SGHVS, CDR2 FQNEAQ. The CDR3 runs 14 residues.